The TCR beta chain under discussion was sequenced for a study of T cell responses to AZD1222 COVID-19 vaccine. Findings of the study overall: Among those given AZD1222, only five to seven were seropositive at baseline.

Comment on this clone: The antigen remains undetermined.

Produced via immunoSEQ multiplex PCR; TCRdb's table is partial and in-frame only. In the table there are roughly 100,000 clones, 75% to 90% of which are singletons. V was clipped by 6 bases and J by 0 bases, with 23 bases between them. From germline, CDR1 is LNHDA and CDR2 SQIVND (reference sequence). The CDR3 covers 18 residues. The source material was peripheral blood, sampled on day 0 of AZD1222 vaccination. The chain joins TRBV19 to TRBJ1-1, with D possibly matching TRBD1 (5 bases). This TCR was sampled from an adult in good health. The CDR3 spells CASSPRGSGLQMNTEAFF. DNA of the CDR3: TGTGCCAGTAGCCCAAGGGGTTCCGGATTACAAATGAACACTGAAGCTTTCTTT.